Below are 29 T cell receptor beta chains sequenced from a single sample in a study of tumor-infiltrating lymphocytes in localized non-small cell lung cancer. Repertoires were generated with immunoSEQ multiplex PCR, while TCRdb's copy carries only in-frame clones and drops some. The sample shows roughly 30,000 clones, 80% to 90% of them seen only once. Sequences were obtained from lung tumor tissue. Source of these receptors: a human donor with non-small cell lung cancer.

The V call is TRBV7-6, the J call TRBJ1-6, with D uncertain. V gave up 2 bases and J gave up 9 bases, with 8 bases separating them. The CDR3 sequence is 13 residues long. Germline V gene sequence: CDR1 SGHVS, CDR2 FNYEAQ. CDR3 sequence reads: CASSLSAGSPLHF. The CDR3 DNA follows: TGTGCCAGCAGCTTATCAGCGGGTTCACCCCTCCACTTT.

This clone appeared once. The chain joins TRBV5-1 to TRBJ1-2, with 7 bases matching TRBD1. V shed 2 bases, J shed 6 bases, and the junction held 1 base outside the gene matches. The CDR3 spans 12 residues. CDR1 is SGHRS and CDR2 is YFSETQ in the germline V gene. As DNA, the CDR3 is TGCGCCAGCAGCTTTGACAGGGATGGCTACACCTTC. This sequence encodes CASSFDRDGYTF.

The rearrangement uses TRBV19 and TRBJ2-1, with D possibly being TRBD2 (7 bases). V gave up 5 bases and J gave up 5 bases, with 22 bases separating them. Germline-derived CDR1 and CDR2 are LNHDA and SQIVND (reference sequence). This CDR3 contains 17 residues. CDR3 sequence: CASSPSGGKGGHNEQFF. In nucleotides, the CDR3 is TGTGCCAGTAGTCCGTCCGGTGGGAAGGGGGGGCACAATGAGCAGTTCTTC.

The chain employs TRBV4-3 and TRBJ1-6; no definite D call. CDR1 is LGHNA and CDR2 is YSLEER in the germline V gene. The V end lost 0 bases, the J end lost 10 bases, and 10 bases lay between the germline ends. This CDR3 comprises 14 residues. CDR3 sequence: CASSQDRDGSPLHF. The CDR3 coding sequence is TGCGCCAGCAGCCAAGATCGCGATGGATCACCCCTCCACTTT.

The CDR3 spells CASTGGHLNTGELFF. The CDR3 region has the DNA TGTGCCAGCACGGGGGGACACCTGAACACCGGGGAGCTGTTTTTT. The rearrangement uses TRBV19 and TRBJ2-2; D possibly corresponds to TRBD2 (7 bases). This CDR3 is 15 amino acids long. CDR1 is LNHDA, CDR2 SQIVND, per germline (reference sequence). V lost 9 bases and J 1 base, leaving 15 bases between the germline ends.

The rearrangement links TRBV25-1 to TRBJ2-7; D remains unclear. This CDR3 is built from 13 residues. The germline V gene has CDR1 MGHDK and CDR2 SYGVNS. V lost 4 bases and J lost 2, with 9 bases in between. DNA for the CDR3: TGTGCCAGCAGTGTCGGGCGTCCCTACGAGCAGTACTTC. Its translation is CASSVGRPYEQYF.

CDR3 in DNA: TGTGCCAGTAGTTGGGGGTTAGGCAATCAGCCCCAGCATTTT. Translating gives CASSWGLGNQPQHF. The chain has TRBV19 and TRBJ1-5; tentative D call: TRBD1 (5 bases). CDR1 and CDR2 (germline): LNHDA, SQIVND (reference sequence). The CDR3 covers 14 residues. Trimming took 5 bases from V and 2 from J, leaving 10 bases between them.

A single count supports this clone. The chain's CDR3 is CASSSGTSGIQPQHF. The DNA of the CDR3 is TGTGCCAGCAGCTCCGGGACAAGCGGGATTCAGCCCCAGCATTTT. The chain links TRBV7-2 to TRBJ1-5; TRBD1 is a possible D gene (6 bases). CDR1 and CDR2 from the germline V gene are SGHTA and FQGNSA. The CDR3 contains 15 residues. The germline V and J ends were trimmed by 4 bases and 6 bases, with 16 bases remaining between them.

This chain links TRBV4-2 with TRBJ1-5; 11 bases align to TRBD1. CDR1 and CDR2 from the germline V gene are LGHNA and YNFKEQ. J was trimmed by 7 bases and V by 1 base; bases with no gene match: 6. The CDR3 spans 16 residues. The CDR3 loop is CASSQGGQGARQPQHF. CDR3 sequence (DNA): TGTGCCAGCAGCCAAGGAGGACAGGGGGCTCGACAGCCCCAGCATTTT.

The chain employs TRBV27 and TRBJ2-7; 9 bases fit TRBD1. CDR1 is MNHEY, CDR2 SMNVEV, per germline (reference sequence). Unmatched junction bases numbered 6, after V lost 5 bases and J lost 4 bases. The CDR3 spans 14 residues. CDR3 amino acids: CASSDTGGWYEQYF. The DNA of the CDR3 is TGTGCCAGCAGTGATACAGGGGGCTGGTACGAGCAGTACTTC.

The chain combines TRBV9 with TRBJ1-2; D might be TRBD1 (5 bases). V shed 4 bases and J shed 1 base, with 14 bases lying between them. Germline CDR1 SGDLS, CDR2 YYNGEE. The length of the CDR3 is 15 residues. The CDR3 DNA follows: TGTGCCAGCAGCACGAGGGGAACCGATAACTATGGCTACACCTTC. Translation: CASSTRGTDNYGYTF.

The J gene is TRBJ1-5, the V gene TRBV14; D is undetermined. This CDR3 has 14 residues. V was trimmed by 1 base and J by 10 bases, leaving 14 bases between them. CDR1 is SGHDN, CDR2 FVKESK, per germline. The CDR3 DNA is TGTGCCAGCAGCCAAGCCGGCCGGGGATTTCCCCAGCATTTT. Its translation is CASSQAGRGFPQHF.

V and J are TRBV18 and TRBJ1-1, with D unclear. Per germline, CDR1 KGHSH and CDR2 LQKENI. This CDR3 is built from 13 residues. The germline V and J ends were trimmed by 6 bases and 1 base, with 9 bases remaining between them. The CDR3 here is CASSQSKNTEAFF. The CDR3 DNA sequence: TGTGCCAGCTCGCAATCTAAGAACACTGAAGCTTTCTTT.

The CDR3 DNA sequence: TGTGCCTGGAGTAACGACAGGGGTTCCTATAATTCACCCCTCCACTTT. Amino acid sequence: CAWSNDRGSYNSPLHF. The chain carries TRBV30 and TRBJ1-6; TRBD1 agrees at 8 bases. The CDR3 runs 16 residues. After removal of 2 bases from V and 1 base from J, the junction contained 4 bases not matched to a gene. Germline-derived CDR1 and CDR2 are GTSNPN and SVGIG (reference sequence).

This rearrangement joins TRBV6-8 to TRBJ2-5; D not certain. V dropped 7 bases and J dropped 1 base, with 10 bases sitting between them. CDR1 and CDR2 from the germline V gene are MNHGY and SAAAGT. The CDR3 contains 13 residues. The CDR3 DNA reads as TGTGCCAGCACAGCGACCTTCCAAGAGACCCAGTACTTC. Its translation: CASTATFQETQYF.

J is TRBJ2-7 and V is TRBV7-9, with 8 bases aligning to TRBD1. Germline values: CDR1 SEHNR, CDR2 FQNEAQ (reference sequence). The J segment lost 1 base and the V segment lost 5 bases, leaving 7 bases of the junction unmatched. The CDR3 spans 15 residues. The CDR3 sequence is CASSHGQGGSYEQYF. The CDR3 region has the DNA TGTGCCAGCAGCCATGGACAGGGTGGGTCCTACGAGCAGTACTTC.

The rearrangement uses TRBV4-1 and TRBJ2-5, with 7 bases identical to TRBD1. Trimming took 2 bases from V and 2 from J; bases not matched to a gene: 11. CDR3 length equals 17 residues. CDR1 is MGHRA, CDR2 YSYEKL, per germline. The CDR3 spells CASSQLLGHRGQETQYF. For the CDR3, the DNA is TGCGCCAGCAGCCAATTGTTGGGCCACAGGGGTCAAGAGACCCAGTACTTC.

The J gene is TRBJ1-1, the V gene TRBV16; the D gene is possibly TRBD1 (5 bases). There are 14 residues in the CDR3. With 3 bases removed from V and 1 base from J, the gap between germline ends came to 9 bases. Germline values: CDR1 KGHSY, CDR2 FQNENV. Here the CDR3 reads CASSQFDRNTEAFF. CDR3 nucleotide sequence: TGTGCCAGCAGCCAGTTTGACAGGAACACTGAAGCTTTCTTT.

This clone has more than one count but fewer than ten. Other DNA sequences from this sample encode an identical CDR3 as well. V is TRBV4-1 and J is TRBJ2-7; 7 bases map to TRBD1. There are 15 residues in the CDR3. Germline lookup yields CDR1 MGHRA and CDR2 YSYEKL. V gave up 3 bases and J gave up 2 bases; unmatched junction bases: 7. In DNA form, the CDR3 reads TGCGCCAGCAGCCAGGACAGGACAGGAACCTACGAGCAGTACTTC. Translated, it gives CASSQDRTGTYEQYF.

This clone was seen only once. The chain is built from TRBV7-2 and TRBJ2-7, with D perhaps assigned TRBD1 or TRBD2 (5 bases each). Germline V gene lookup returns CDR1 SGHTA and CDR2 FQGNSA. Deletions cut 5 bases from V and 2 bases from J, with 13 bases between. The CDR3 is 14 amino acids. In DNA, the CDR3 is TGTGCCAGCAGCCAGGGACGGAAGGCCTACGAGCAGTACTTC. Translated, it gives CASSQGRKAYEQYF. Together with reference TRBV7-2 and TRBJ2-7, the CDR3 gives the full variable domain: GAGVSQSPSNKVTEKGKDVELRCDPISGHTALYWYRQSLGQGLEFLIYFQGNSAPDKSGLPSDRFSAERTGGSVSTLTIQRTQQEDSAVYLCASSQGRKAYEQYFGPGTRLTVT.

This chain connects TRBV14 to TRBJ2-2, with unresolved D. The CDR3 is made up of 13 amino acids. CDR1 SGHDN and CDR2 FVKESK come from the germline V gene. V lost 4 bases and J 3 bases, leaving 6 bases between the germline ends. CDR3 sequence: CASSPYYTGELFF. DNA of the CDR3: TGTGCCAGCAGCCCCTACTACACCGGGGAGCTGTTTTTT.

This chain connects TRBV6-1 to TRBJ1-6, with 10 positions matching TRBD1. V was pared by 4 bases and J by 7 bases, with 4 bases of the junction left unmatched. The germline gives CDR1 MNHNS, CDR2 SASEGT. The length of the CDR3 is 15 residues. CDR3 in amino acids: CASSVMGQGNSPLHF. CDR3 DNA sequence: TGTGCCAGCAGTGTTATGGGACAGGGGAATTCACCCCTCCACTTT.

The chain uses TRBV6-4 and TRBJ2-3, with D perhaps assigned TRBD1 or TRBD2 (6 bases each). The CDR3 has 16 amino acids. V lost 6 bases, J lost 2 bases, and 18 bases lay in between. Looked up from germline, CDR1 is MRHNA and CDR2 is SNTAGT. CDR3 loop: CASSAGLGGLTDTQYF. CDR3 in DNA: TGTGCCAGCAGCGCGGGTCTCGGGGGCCTCACAGATACGCAGTATTTT.

V gene TRBV5-4 combines with J gene TRBJ2-2, with D perhaps given as TRBD1 or TRBD2 (6 bases each). The germline gives CDR1 SGHNT, CDR2 YYREEE (reference sequence). V shed 2 bases and J shed 4 bases, with 18 bases lying between them. The CDR3 spans 17 residues. The CDR3 DNA sequence: TGTGCCAGCAGCTTCCCTGTGGGGGGCGGTATCACCGGGGAGCTGTTTTTT. It specifies CASSFPVGGGITGELFF. Full variable domain (rest looked up from reference TRBV5-4 and TRBJ2-2): ETGVTQSPTHLIKTRGQQVTLRCSSQSGHNTVSWYQQALGQGPQFIFQYYREEENGRGNFPPRFSGLQFPNYSSELNVNALELDDSALYLCASSFPVGGGITGELFFGEGSRLTVL.

The table lists this clone with a few counts. This rearrangement joins TRBV7-2 to TRBJ2-1; D is perhaps TRBD1 (6 bases). This CDR3 is 15 amino acids long. CDR1 SGHTA and CDR2 FQGNSA come from the germline V gene. Trimming pared 4 bases from V and 2 bases from J, leaving 12 bases between. The CDR3, as DNA: TGTGCCAGCAGCTCCGACAGGACCACCTACAATGAGCAGTTCTTC. Its protein is CASSSDRTTYNEQFF.

This chain uses TRBV19 with TRBJ1-6; TRBD1 aligns across 7 bases. The CDR3 sequence is 12 residues long. CDR1 is LNHDA and CDR2 is SQIVND in the germline V gene (reference sequence). J was trimmed by 9 bases and V by 5 bases; bases with no gene match: 1. The CDR3 DNA is TGTGCCAGTAGTTCAGGGGGTTCACCCCTCCACTTT. This translates into CASSSGGSPLHF.

The rearrangement uses TRBV4-3 and TRBJ1-4; 8 bases fit TRBD1. Germline assignment: CDR1 LGHNA and CDR2 YSLEER. After removal of 2 bases from V and 7 bases from J, the junction contained 15 bases not matched to a gene. The CDR3 covers 18 residues. The CDR3 spells CASSQTPQGAVNPEKLFF. As DNA, the CDR3 is TGCGCCAGCAGCCAAACCCCGCAGGGGGCAGTTAACCCTGAAAAACTGTTTTTT.

The rearrangement joins TRBV20-1 to TRBJ1-2; D not certain. The CDR3 is 10 residues long. Per the germline V gene, CDR1 is DFQATT and CDR2 is SNEGSKA (reference sequence). Trimming left V 6 bases short and J 5 bases short, with 7 bases between. This CDR3 reads CSAEAYGYTF. For the CDR3, the DNA is TGCAGTGCCGAGGCGTATGGCTACACCTTC.

The rearrangement joins TRBV5-6 to TRBJ2-5, with a tentative D call TRBD1 (5 bases). The germline V gene has CDR1 SGHDT and CDR2 YYEEEE. The V end lost 1 base, the J end lost 1 base, and 8 bases lay between the germline ends. This CDR3 has 14 residues. CDR3 protein: CASSLRGFQETQYF. The CDR3 nucleotides read TGTGCCAGCAGCTTGAGGGGTTTCCAAGAGACCCAGTACTTC.